These 7 T cell receptor beta chains were sequenced from one sample in a study of shared clonotypes between healthy human individuals. Only in-frame clones appear in the TCRdb table, and some are missing; sequencing was by immunoSEQ multiplex PCR. The sample includes fewer than 400,000 clones, about 74% of them seen just once. Specimen: memory CD4+ T cells sorted from blood. Subset in this sample: CD45RA-negative fraction. All receptors derive from a man aged 25 to 45 in good health.

V usage is TRBV25-1 and J usage is TRBJ2-1, with 10 positions matching TRBD2. Germline CDR1 reads MGHDK; CDR2 reads SYGVNS. V was pared by 2 bases and J by 4 bases, with 8 bases of the junction left unmatched. This CDR3 is 17 amino acids long. In DNA, the CDR3 is TGTGCCAGCAGTGAAGGCCCGGGACTAGCGTGGTACAATGAGCAGTTCTTC. This codes for CASSEGPGLAWYNEQFF.

This clone was seen only once. CDR3 sequence: CASRTGQGDIYEQYF. The CDR3 DNA reads TGTGCCAGCAGGACTGGGCAGGGGGATATCTACGAGCAGTACTTC. This chain connects TRBV27 to TRBJ2-7; TRBD1 agrees at 7 bases. The germline gives CDR1 MNHEY, CDR2 SMNVEV (reference sequence). Losses at the gene ends were 6 bases for V and 3 bases for J; bases not matched to a gene: 11. CDR3 size: 15 residues.

As regards this clone: A much larger clonotype is one base distant, so this may be a read error. V is TRBV7-2 and J is TRBJ2-7; D remains unclear. Trimming cost V 5 bases and J 2 bases, with 7 bases left between them. This CDR3 has 12 amino acids. The germline V gene encodes CDR1 SGHTA and CDR2 FQGNSA. The CDR3 protein is CASSPPTYEQYF. The CDR3 DNA reads as TGTGCCAGCAGCCCCCCAACCTACGAGCAGTACTTC.

The gene calls are TRBV10-3 and TRBJ2-7, with 9 bases fitting TRBD1. This CDR3 region has 18 residues. Germline V gene sequence: CDR1 ENHRY, CDR2 SYGVKD. The V and J ends lost 9 bases and 5 bases, in that order; junction bases with no gene match: 23. The CDR3 bases are TGTGCCATAGCGGACAGGGGTTGGGGGAACGGAGGGGAGAACGAGCAGTACTTC. Encoded protein: CAIADRGWGNGGENEQYF.

The chain links TRBV6-1 to TRBJ2-7, with D hard to call. V was pared by 6 bases and J by 3 bases, with 18 bases between. The CDR3 extends over 15 amino acids. Germline lookup yields CDR1 MNHNS and CDR2 SASEGT. The CDR3, as DNA: TGTGCCAGCAGGCGCCAACTTCGTCCCGACTACGAGCAGTACTTC. Translating gives CASRRQLRPDYEQYF.

The chain combines TRBV6-1 with TRBJ2-3, with unresolved D. The V gene lost 0 bases and the J gene lost 2 bases, with 6 bases spanning the gap. The germline CDR1 and CDR2 sequences are MNHNS and SASEGT. CDR3 length: 14 amino acids. The CDR3 bases are TGTGCCAGCAGTGAAGCGTCGACCACAGATACGCAGTATTTT. Translating gives CASSEASTTDTQYF.

This clone occurred a few times. The chain joins TRBV7-2 to TRBJ2-3; 13 bases map to TRBD2. This CDR3 region has 17 residues. Germline assignment: CDR1 SGHTA and CDR2 FQGNSA. The J segment lost 7 bases and the V segment lost 0 bases, leaving 7 bases of the junction unmatched. CDR3 sequence: CASSLATSGRAYNTQYF. In DNA form, the CDR3 reads TGTGCCAGCAGCTTAGCCACTAGCGGGAGGGCATATAATACGCAGTATTTT.